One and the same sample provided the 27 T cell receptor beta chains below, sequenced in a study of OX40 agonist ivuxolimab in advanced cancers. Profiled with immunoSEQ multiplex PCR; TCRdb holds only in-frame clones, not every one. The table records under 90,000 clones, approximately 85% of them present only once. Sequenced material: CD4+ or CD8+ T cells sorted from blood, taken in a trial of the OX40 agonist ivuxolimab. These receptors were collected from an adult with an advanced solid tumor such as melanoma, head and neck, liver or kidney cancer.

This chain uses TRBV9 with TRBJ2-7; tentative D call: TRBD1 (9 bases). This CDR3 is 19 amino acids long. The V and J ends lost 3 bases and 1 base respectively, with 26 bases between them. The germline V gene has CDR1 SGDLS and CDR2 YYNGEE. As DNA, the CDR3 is TGTGCCAGCAGCGCAGGGACAGGGTTCGGTAGCGGGGCTTCCTACGAGCAGTACTTC. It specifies CASSAGTGFGSGASYEQYF.

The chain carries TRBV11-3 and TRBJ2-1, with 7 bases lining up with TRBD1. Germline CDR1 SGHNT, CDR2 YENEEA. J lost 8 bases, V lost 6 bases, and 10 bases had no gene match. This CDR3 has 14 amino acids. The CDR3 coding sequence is TGTGCCAGCAGTTTCCAACAGGGGTCCCATGAGCAGTTCTTC. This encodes CASSFQQGSHEQFF.

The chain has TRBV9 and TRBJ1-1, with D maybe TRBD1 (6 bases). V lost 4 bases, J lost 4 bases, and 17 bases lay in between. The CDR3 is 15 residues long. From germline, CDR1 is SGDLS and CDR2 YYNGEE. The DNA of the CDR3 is TGTGCCAGCAGCCCTAGACAGGACGGATTCACTGAAGCTTTCTTT. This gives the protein CASSPRQDGFTEAFF.

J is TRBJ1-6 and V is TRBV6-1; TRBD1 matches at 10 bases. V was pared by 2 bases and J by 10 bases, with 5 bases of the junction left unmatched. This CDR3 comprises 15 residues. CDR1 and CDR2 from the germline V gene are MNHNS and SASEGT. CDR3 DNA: TGTGCCAGCAGTGAATGGGACAGGGGCTGGTCACCCCTCCACTTT. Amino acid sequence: CASSEWDRGWSPLHF.

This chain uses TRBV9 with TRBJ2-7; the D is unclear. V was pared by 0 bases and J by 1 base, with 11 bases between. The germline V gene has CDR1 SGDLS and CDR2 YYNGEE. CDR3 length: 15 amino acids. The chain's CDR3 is CASSVVGSKSYEQYF. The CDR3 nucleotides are TGTGCCAGCAGCGTAGTAGGGTCCAAGTCCTACGAGCAGTACTTC.

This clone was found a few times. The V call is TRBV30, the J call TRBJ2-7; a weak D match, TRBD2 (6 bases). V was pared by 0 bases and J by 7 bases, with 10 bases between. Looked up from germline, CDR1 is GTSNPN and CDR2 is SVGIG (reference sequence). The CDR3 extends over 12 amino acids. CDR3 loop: CAWSVLRGEQYF. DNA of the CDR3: TGTGCCTGGAGTGTACTACGGGGGGAGCAGTACTTC.

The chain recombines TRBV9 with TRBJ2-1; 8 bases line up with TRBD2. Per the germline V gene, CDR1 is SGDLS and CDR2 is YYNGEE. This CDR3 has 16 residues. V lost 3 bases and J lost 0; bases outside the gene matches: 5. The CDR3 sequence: CASSDLAGSSYNEQFF. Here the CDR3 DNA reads TGTGCCAGCAGCGATTTAGCGGGGAGCTCCTACAATGAGCAGTTCTTC.

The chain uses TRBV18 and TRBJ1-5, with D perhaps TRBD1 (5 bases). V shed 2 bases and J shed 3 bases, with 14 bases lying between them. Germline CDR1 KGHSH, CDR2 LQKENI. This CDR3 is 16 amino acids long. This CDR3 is CASSPTIGTLNQPQHF. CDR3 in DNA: TGTGCCAGCTCACCAACAATCGGGACCCTCAATCAGCCCCAGCATTTT.

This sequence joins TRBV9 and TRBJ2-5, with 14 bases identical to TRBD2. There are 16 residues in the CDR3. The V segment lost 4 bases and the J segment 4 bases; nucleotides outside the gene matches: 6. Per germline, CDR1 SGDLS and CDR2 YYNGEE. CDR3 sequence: CASSLEGTSGRETQYF. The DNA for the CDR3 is TGTGCCAGCAGCCTAGAGGGGACTAGCGGGAGAGAGACCCAGTACTTC.

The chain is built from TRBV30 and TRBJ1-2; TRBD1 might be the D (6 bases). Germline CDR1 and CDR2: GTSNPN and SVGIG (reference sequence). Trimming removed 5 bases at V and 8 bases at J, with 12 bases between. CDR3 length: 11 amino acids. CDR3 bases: TGTGCCTGGGGGCAAGGGGGAGGCTACACCTTC. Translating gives CAWGQGGGYTF.

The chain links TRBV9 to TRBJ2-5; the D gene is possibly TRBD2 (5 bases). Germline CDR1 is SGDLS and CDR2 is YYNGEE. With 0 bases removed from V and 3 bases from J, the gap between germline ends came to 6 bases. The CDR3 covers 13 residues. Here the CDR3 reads CASSVASKETQYF. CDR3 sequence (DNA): TGTGCCAGCAGCGTAGCTAGCAAAGAGACCCAGTACTTC.

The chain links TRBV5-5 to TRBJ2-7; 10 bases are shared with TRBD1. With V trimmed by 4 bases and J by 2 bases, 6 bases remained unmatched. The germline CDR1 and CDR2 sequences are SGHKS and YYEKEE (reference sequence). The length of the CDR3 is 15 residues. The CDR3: CASSLYGTGAYEQYF. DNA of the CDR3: TGTGCCAGCAGCCTGTACGGGACAGGGGCCTACGAGCAGTACTTC.

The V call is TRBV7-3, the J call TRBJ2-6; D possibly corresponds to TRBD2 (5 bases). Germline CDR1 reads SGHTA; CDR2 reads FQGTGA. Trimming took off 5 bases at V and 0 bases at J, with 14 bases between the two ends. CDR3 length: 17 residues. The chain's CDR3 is CASSVRGQSSGANVLTF. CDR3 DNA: TGTGCCAGCAGCGTCAGAGGGCAGTCCTCTGGGGCCAACGTCCTGACTTTC.

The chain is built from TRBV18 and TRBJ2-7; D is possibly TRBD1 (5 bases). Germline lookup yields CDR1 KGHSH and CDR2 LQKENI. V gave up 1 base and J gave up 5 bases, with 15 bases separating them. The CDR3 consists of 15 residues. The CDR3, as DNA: TGTGCCAGCTCACCACAAAGGGGCCCGGGCAACGAGCAGTACTTC. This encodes CASSPQRGPGNEQYF.

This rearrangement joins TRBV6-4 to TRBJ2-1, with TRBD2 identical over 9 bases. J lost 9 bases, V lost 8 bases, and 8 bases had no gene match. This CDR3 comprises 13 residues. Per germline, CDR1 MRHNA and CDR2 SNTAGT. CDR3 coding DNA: TGTGCCAGCGGGACTAGCCTCGGGAGTGAGCAGTTCTTC. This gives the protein CASGTSLGSEQFF.

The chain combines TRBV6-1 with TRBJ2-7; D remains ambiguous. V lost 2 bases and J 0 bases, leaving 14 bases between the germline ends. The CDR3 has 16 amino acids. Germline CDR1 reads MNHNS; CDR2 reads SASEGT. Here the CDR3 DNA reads TGTGCCAGCAGTGAAATGAAGGTTCTTAGCTCCTACGAGCAGTACTTC. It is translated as CASSEMKVLSSYEQYF.

The CDR3 protein is CASSPGTGGGYEQYF. In DNA form, the CDR3 reads TGCGCCAGCAGCCCCGGGACAGGAGGAGGGTACGAGCAGTACTTC. The V call is TRBV5-1, the J call TRBJ2-7; TRBD1 matches at 8 bases. This CDR3 is 15 amino acids long. V was clipped by 4 bases and J by 4 bases; unmatched bases: 10. Germline V CDR1 and CDR2: SGHRS, YFSETQ.

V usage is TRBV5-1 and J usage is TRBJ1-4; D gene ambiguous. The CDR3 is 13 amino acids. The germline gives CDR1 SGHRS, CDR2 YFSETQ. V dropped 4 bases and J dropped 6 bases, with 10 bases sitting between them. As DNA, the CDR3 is TGCGCCAGCAGCGAGCAAGGTGATGAAAAACTGTTTTTT. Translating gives CASSEQGDEKLFF.

The chain's CDR3 is CASSPPSTGELFF. The CDR3 DNA reads TGTGCCAGCTCACCACCCTCGACCGGGGAGCTGTTTTTT. The gene calls are TRBV18 and TRBJ2-2; D unclear. The CDR3 spans 13 residues. Per germline, CDR1 KGHSH and CDR2 LQKENI. V was pared by 0 bases and J by 5 bases, with 4 bases between.

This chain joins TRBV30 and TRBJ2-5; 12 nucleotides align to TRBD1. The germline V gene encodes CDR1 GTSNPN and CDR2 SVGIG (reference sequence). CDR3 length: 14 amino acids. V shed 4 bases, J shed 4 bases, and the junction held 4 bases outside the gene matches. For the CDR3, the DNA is TGTGCCTGGATTGGGACAGGGGGCAGAGAGACCCAGTACTTC. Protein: CAWIGTGGRETQYF.

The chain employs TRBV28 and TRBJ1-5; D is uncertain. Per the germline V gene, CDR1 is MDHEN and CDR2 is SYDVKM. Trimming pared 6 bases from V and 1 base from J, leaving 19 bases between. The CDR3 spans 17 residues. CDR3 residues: CASSPAGGLGSNQPQHF. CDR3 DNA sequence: TGTGCCAGCAGCCCCGCAGGAGGGCTCGGGAGCAATCAGCCCCAGCATTTT.

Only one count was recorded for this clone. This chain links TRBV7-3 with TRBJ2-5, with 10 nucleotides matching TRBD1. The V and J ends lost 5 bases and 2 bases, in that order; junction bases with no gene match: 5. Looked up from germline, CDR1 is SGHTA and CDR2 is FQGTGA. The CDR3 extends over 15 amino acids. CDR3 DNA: TGTGCCAGCAGCCAGACAGGGGGCTATCAAGAGACCCAGTACTTC. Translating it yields CASSQTGGYQETQYF.

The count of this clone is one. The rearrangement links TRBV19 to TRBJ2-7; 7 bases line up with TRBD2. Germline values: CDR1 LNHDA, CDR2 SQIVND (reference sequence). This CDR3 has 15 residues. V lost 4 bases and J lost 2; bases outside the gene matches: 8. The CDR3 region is CASSTLGGGAYEQYF. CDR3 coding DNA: TGTGCCAGTAGTACCCTGGGCGGGGGTGCCTACGAGCAGTACTTC. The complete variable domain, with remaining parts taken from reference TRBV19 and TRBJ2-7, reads DGGITQSPKYLFRKEGQNVTLSCEQNLNHDAMYWYRQDPGQGLRLIYYSQIVNDFQKGDIAEGYSVSREKKESFPLTVTSAQKNPTAFYLCASSTLGGGAYEQYFGPGTRLTVT.

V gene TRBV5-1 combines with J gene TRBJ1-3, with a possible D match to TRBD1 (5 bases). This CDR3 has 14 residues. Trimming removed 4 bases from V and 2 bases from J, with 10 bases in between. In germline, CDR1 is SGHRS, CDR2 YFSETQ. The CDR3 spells CASSPGGAGNTIYF. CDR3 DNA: TGCGCCAGCAGCCCTGGGGGGGCTGGAAACACCATATATTTT.

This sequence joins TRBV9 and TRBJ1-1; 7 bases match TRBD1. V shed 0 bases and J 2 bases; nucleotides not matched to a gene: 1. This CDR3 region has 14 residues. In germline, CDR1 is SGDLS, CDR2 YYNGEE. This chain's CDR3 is CASSVGDSNTEAFF. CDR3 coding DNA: TGTGCCAGCAGCGTAGGGGACAGTAACACTGAAGCTTTCTTT.

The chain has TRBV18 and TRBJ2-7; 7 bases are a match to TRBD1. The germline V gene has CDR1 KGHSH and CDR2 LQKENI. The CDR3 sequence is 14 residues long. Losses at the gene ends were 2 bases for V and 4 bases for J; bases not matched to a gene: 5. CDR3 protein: CASSPETGRYEQYF. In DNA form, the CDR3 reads TGTGCCAGCTCACCAGAGACAGGGCGATACGAGCAGTACTTC.

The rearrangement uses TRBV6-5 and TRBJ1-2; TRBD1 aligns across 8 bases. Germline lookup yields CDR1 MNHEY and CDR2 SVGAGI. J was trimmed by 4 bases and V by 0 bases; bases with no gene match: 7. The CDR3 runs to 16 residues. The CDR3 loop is CASSYSGQGMIYGYTF. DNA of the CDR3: TGTGCCAGCAGTTACTCCGGACAGGGTATGATCTATGGCTACACCTTC.